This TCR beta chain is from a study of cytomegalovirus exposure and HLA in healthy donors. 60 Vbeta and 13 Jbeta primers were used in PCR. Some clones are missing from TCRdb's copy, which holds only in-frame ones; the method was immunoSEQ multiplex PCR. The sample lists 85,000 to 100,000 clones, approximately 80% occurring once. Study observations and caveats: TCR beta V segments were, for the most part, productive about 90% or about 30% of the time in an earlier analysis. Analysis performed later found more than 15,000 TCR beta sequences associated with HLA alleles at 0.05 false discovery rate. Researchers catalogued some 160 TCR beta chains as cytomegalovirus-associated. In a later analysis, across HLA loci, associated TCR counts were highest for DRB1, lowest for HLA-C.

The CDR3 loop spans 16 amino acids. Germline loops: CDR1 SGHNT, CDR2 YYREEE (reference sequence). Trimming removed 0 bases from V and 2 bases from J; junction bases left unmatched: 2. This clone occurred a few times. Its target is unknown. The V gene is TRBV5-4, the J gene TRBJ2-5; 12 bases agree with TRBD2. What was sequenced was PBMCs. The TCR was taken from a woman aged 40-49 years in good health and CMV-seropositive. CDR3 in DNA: TGTGCCAGCAGCTTGGGGCTAGCGGGAGGGCAAGAGACCCAGTACTTC. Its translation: CASSLGLAGGQETQYF.